The 4 T cell receptor beta chains below all came from one sample that was sequenced in a study of blood T cells in healthy people across ages. With a J-beta primer mix and a sample-barcoded 5' primer, a second PCR ran roughly 7 to 11 cycles. TCRdb reprocessed the 5' RACE reads with MiXCR, giving one entry per CDR3 protein. This sample carries about 720,000 distinct CDR3 sequences, over 20% of them seen once, and the ten largest clones take about 22%. The sequencing input was blood. The source of these receptors is an older man in good health.

The table lists this clonotype with a few counts. This rearrangement joins TRBV20-1 to TRBJ1-2; 10 positions match TRBD1. With 8 bases clipped from V and 5 bases from J, the junction kept 14 bases outside the gene matches. CDR3 length: 15 residues. Per the germline V gene, CDR1 is DFQATT and CDR2 is SNEGSKA (reference sequence). In DNA, the CDR3 is TGCAGTCCATACCACGGGGACAGGGGAGGTTATGGCTACACCTTC. Translation: CSPYHGDRGGYGYTF.

This clonotype was seen a few times. CDR3 bases: TGCAGTGCTAGAGCGACAGGGGGCCCGGAAAAACTGTTTTTT. Protein sequence: CSARATGGPEKLFF. The rearrangement uses TRBV20-1 and TRBJ1-4; 10 positions agree with TRBD1. The CDR3 spans 14 residues. Trimming removed 1 base from V and 8 bases from J; junction bases left unmatched: 4. Per the germline V gene, CDR1 is DFQATT and CDR2 is SNEGSKA (reference sequence).

The chain is built from TRBV5-1 and TRBJ2-2; D perhaps matches TRBD2 (5 bases). V lost 2 bases and J lost 7, with 9 bases in between. Germline CDR1 and CDR2: SGHRS and YFSETQ. This CDR3 is built from 13 residues. CDR3 region: CASSFTRGGELFF. The CDR3 nucleotides are TGCGCCAGCAGCTTTACTAGAGGCGGGGAGCTGTTTTTT.

CDR3 sequence (DNA): TGCAGTGCTAGAGATCGGGCAGTAGTTCAGCCCCAGCATTTT. As protein: CSARDRAVVQPQHF. The chain has TRBV20-1 and TRBJ1-5; D is unresolved. The length of the CDR3 is 14 residues. Germline-derived CDR1 and CDR2 are DFQATT and SNEGSKA (reference sequence). Trimming removed 0 bases from V and 6 bases from J, with 12 bases in between.